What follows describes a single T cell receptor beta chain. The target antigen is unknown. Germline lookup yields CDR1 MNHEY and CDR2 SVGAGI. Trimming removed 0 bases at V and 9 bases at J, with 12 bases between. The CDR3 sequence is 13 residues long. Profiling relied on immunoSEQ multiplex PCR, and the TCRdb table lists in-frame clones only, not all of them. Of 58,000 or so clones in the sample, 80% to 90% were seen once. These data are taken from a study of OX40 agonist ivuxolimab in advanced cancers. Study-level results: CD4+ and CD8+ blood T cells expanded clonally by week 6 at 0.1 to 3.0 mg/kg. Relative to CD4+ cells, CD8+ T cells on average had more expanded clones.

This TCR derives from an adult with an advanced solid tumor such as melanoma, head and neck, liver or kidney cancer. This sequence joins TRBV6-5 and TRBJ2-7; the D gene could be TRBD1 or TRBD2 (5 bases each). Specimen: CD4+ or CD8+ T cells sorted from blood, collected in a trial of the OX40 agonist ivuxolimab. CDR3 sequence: CASSYSGTAGQYF. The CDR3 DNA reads TGTGCCAGCAGTTACTCGGGGACGGCGGGGCAGTACTTC.